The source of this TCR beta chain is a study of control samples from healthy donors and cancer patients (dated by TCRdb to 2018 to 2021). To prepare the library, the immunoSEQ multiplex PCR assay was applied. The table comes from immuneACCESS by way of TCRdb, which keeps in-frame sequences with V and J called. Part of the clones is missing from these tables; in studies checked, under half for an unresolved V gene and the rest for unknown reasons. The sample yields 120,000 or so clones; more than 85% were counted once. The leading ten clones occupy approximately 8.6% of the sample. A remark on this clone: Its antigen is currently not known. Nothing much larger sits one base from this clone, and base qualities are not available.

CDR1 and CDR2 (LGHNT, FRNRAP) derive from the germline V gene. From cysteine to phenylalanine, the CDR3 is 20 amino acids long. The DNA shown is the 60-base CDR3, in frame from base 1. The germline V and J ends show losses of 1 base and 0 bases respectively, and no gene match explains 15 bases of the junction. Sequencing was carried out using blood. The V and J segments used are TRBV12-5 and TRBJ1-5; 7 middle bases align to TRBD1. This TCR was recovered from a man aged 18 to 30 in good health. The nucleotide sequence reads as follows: TGTGCTAGTGGTTTGGCCTACCGGGACAGTACCCCTTCTAGCAATCAGCCCCAGCATTTT. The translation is CASGLAYRDSTPSSNQPQHF.